This TCR beta chain originates from a study of T cell responses to AZD1222 COVID-19 vaccine. TCRdb's table, derived via immunoSEQ multiplex PCR, lists solely in-frame clones and lacks some. There are tens of thousands of clones in the sample; 88% occur only once, and 8% to 10% lies in the top ten. Germline assignment: CDR1 SGHTA and CDR2 FQGNSA. With 7 bases clipped from V and 6 bases from J, the junction kept 8 bases outside the gene matches. The CDR3 covers 14 residues. The sequences come from peripheral blood, collected 28 days after the second dose of the MenACWY control vaccine. The rearrangement links TRBV7-2 to TRBJ2-3; 9 bases line up with TRBD2. The origin of this receptor is an adult who received the MenACWY meningococcal vaccine as a control. Here the CDR3 reads CASIKSGGFDTQYF. CDR3 DNA sequence: TGTGCCAGCATCAAAAGCGGGGGGTTTGATACGCAGTATTTT. Looking up the rest from reference TRBV7-2 and TRBJ2-3 gives the full variable domain: GAGVSQSPSNKVTEKGKDVELRCDPISGHTALYWYRQSLGQGLEFLIYFQGNSAPDKSGLPSDRFSAERTGGSVSTLTIQRTQQEDSAVYLCASIKSGGFDTQYFGPGTRLTVL.